The 23 T cell receptor beta chains reported below all come from one sample, sequenced in a study of OX40 agonist ivuxolimab in advanced cancers. The library was obtained by the immunoSEQ multiplex PCR assay. Entries here come from immuneACCESS through TCRdb and include only in-frame sequences with V and J called. Some clones fail to appear in such tables; in the studies checked, an unresolved V gene covers under half of the shortfall, and the cause of the remainder is unknown. The sample table holds about 20,000 clones, of which around 85% were seen once. Roughly a sixth of the sample goes to the ten largest clones. The sequences come from CD4+ or CD8+ T cells sorted from blood, collected in a trial of the OX40 agonist ivuxolimab. These receptors were obtained from an adult with an advanced solid tumor such as melanoma, head and neck, liver or kidney cancer.

The V gene is TRBV5-4, the J gene TRBJ2-2; 7 nucleotides line up with TRBD1. The germline V gene encodes CDR1 SGHNT and CDR2 YYREEE (reference sequence). The length of the CDR3 is 15 residues. V dropped 5 bases and J dropped 3; count of bases not matched to a gene: 7. The DNA of the CDR3 is TGTGCCAGCAGAAAAGGGGGCAGGTACACCGGGGAGCTGTTTTTT. The encoded protein is CASRKGGRYTGELFF. Based on the CDR3 plus reference TRBV5-4 and TRBJ2-2, the full variable domain is ETGVTQSPTHLIKTRGQQVTLRCSSQSGHNTVSWYQQALGQGPQFIFQYYREEENGRGNFPPRFSGLQFPNYSSELNVNALELDDSALYLCASRKGGRYTGELFFGEGSRLTVL.

The rearrangement joins TRBV4-3 to TRBJ2-5; no firm D call. Germline V gene sequence: CDR1 LGHNA, CDR2 YSLEER. Between the trimmed V and J ends, which lost 0 bases and 1 base, there was a span of 9 bases. The CDR3 is made up of 15 amino acids. The CDR3 loop is CASSQDQASQETQYF. For the CDR3, the DNA is TGCGCCAGCAGCCAAGATCAAGCGTCCCAAGAGACCCAGTACTTC.

The rearrangement joins TRBV2 to TRBJ2-7, with D perhaps matching TRBD2 (5 bases). In germline, CDR1 is SNHLY, CDR2 FYNNEI. The V end lost 2 bases, the J end lost 7 bases, and 15 bases lay between the germline ends. The CDR3 covers 14 residues. The CDR3 here is CASSETGPREEQYF. CDR3 nucleotides: TGTGCCAGCAGTGAAACTGGTCCCCGGGAAGAGCAGTACTTC.

The table lists this clone with a count of one. The V and J genes are TRBV29-1 and TRBJ2-3, with 9 bases identical to TRBD1. The CDR3 runs to 15 residues. Per the germline V gene, CDR1 is SQVTM and CDR2 is ANQGSEA. J gave up 3 bases and V 1 base, and 5 bases lay outside the gene matches. The CDR3, as DNA: TGCAGCGTTGAAGGGGGACAGGGTATGACAGATACGCAGTATTTT. This encodes CSVEGGQGMTDTQYF.

This clone was recorded once. This chain uses TRBV4-1 with TRBJ2-1; unclear D gene. V dropped 3 bases and J dropped 0 bases, with 15 bases sitting between them. In germline, CDR1 is MGHRA, CDR2 YSYEKL. The CDR3 is made up of 17 amino acids. This CDR3 is CASSQVDMGFSYNEQFF. The CDR3 nucleotides are TGCGCCAGCAGCCAGGTAGACATGGGGTTCTCCTACAATGAGCAGTTCTTC.

The chain links TRBV11-3 to TRBJ2-7; D not certain. The CDR3 sequence is 13 residues long. The germline V and J ends were trimmed by 6 bases and 6 bases, with 15 bases remaining between them. CDR1 SGHNT and CDR2 YENEEA come from the germline V gene. CDR3 coding DNA: TGTGCCAGCAGTCCTGGGGATTTCGGCGAGCAGTACTTC. Amino acids: CASSPGDFGEQYF.

For the CDR3, the DNA is TGCGCCAGCAGCTTGGCTCTGGGGTGGGCATATGACACTGAAGCTTTCTTT. Protein product: CASSLALGWAYDTEAFF. J is TRBJ1-1 and V is TRBV5-1; no clear D gene. This CDR3 has 17 amino acids. Trimming stripped 0 bases from V and 3 bases from J, with 18 bases between. CDR1 is SGHRS, CDR2 YFSETQ, per germline.

The CDR3 DNA reads TGTGCCAGCTCACCTACAGGGGTCGACTATGGCTACACCTTC. Translated, it gives CASSPTGVDYGYTF. This chain uses TRBV18 with TRBJ1-2, with TRBD1 matching 7 bases. The CDR3 has 14 amino acids. The V gene's germline CDR1 is KGHSH and CDR2 LQKENI. The V gene end was trimmed by 3 bases and the J gene end by 3 bases; junction bases not matched to a gene: 4. Full variable domain (rest looked up from reference TRBV18 and TRBJ1-2): NAGVMQNPRHLVRRRGQEARLRCSPMKGHSHVYWYRQLPEEGLKFMVYLQKENIIDESGMPKERFSAEFPKEGPSILRIQQVVRGDSAAYFCASSPTGVDYGYTFGSGTRLTVV.

This sequence joins TRBV29-1 and TRBJ2-4, with unresolved D. Per the germline V gene, CDR1 is SQVTM and CDR2 is ANQGSEA. This CDR3 is 13 amino acids long. Trimming pared 0 bases from V and 6 bases from J, leaving 9 bases between. CDR3 DNA sequence: TGCAGCGTTGAAGATGCTTACCTAAACATTCAGTACTTC. This translates into CSVEDAYLNIQYF.

The chain couples TRBV6-1 to TRBJ2-1, with TRBD1 identical over 7 bases. The CDR3 contains 16 residues. The germline V gene has CDR1 MNHNS and CDR2 SASEGT. V shed 4 bases, J shed 14 bases, and the junction held 20 bases outside the gene matches. The DNA of the CDR3 is TGTGCCAGCAGTGGCCGCCAGGGGGTGATAACGGGAAAGAAGTTCTTC. Translating gives CASSGRQGVITGKKFF.

The V and J genes are TRBV5-1 and TRBJ1-4; possible D gene TRBD1, 6 bases. The CDR3 spans 14 residues. CDR1 is SGHRS, CDR2 YFSETQ, per germline. Trimming took 1 base from V and 12 from J, leaving 16 bases between them. CDR3 nucleotide sequence: TGCGCCAGCAGCTTGTTTGGGGGCGCAGGGGAACTGTTTTTT. Translation gives CASSLFGGAGELFF.

V is TRBV7-2 and J is TRBJ2-7; D unclear. Germline V lookup: CDR1 SGHTA, CDR2 FQGNSA. The CDR3 is 13 residues long. V was cut by 1 base and J by 2 bases, with 6 bases left in between. The CDR3 DNA reads as TGTGCCAGCAGCTTAGACGGAACCTACGAGCAGTACTTC. This sequence encodes CASSLDGTYEQYF.

This clone appeared once. The sample contains more than one DNA sequence encoding this CDR3. The chain combines TRBV5-1 with TRBJ1-3; D gene uncertain. The CDR3 loop spans 14 amino acids. Germline CDR1 SGHRS, CDR2 YFSETQ. V was trimmed by 0 bases and J by 4 bases, leaving 8 bases between them. The CDR3 spells CASSLAGSGNTIYF. CDR3 coding DNA: TGCGCCAGCAGCTTGGCAGGATCCGGAAACACCATATATTTT.

This rearrangement joins TRBV4-3 to TRBJ1-5; no definite D call. Trimming removed 0 bases at V and 6 bases at J, with 6 bases between. Germline loops: CDR1 LGHNA, CDR2 YSLEER. This CDR3 has 13 amino acids. DNA of the CDR3: TGCGCCAGCAGCCAAGATTTAGGTCAGCCCCAGCATTTT. This translates into CASSQDLGQPQHF.

This chain uses TRBV20-1 with TRBJ2-7; D gene unclear. The CDR3 spans 11 residues. Germline-derived CDR1 and CDR2 are DFQATT and SNEGSKA (reference sequence). Trimming pared 0 bases from V and 2 bases from J, leaving 2 bases between. CDR3 loop: CSARETYEQYF. Here the CDR3 DNA reads TGCAGTGCTAGAGAAACCTACGAGCAGTACTTC.

The chain links TRBV23-1 to TRBJ1-5, with D hard to call. TRBV23-1 is flagged as an ORF with uncertain function. The germline V and J ends were trimmed by 7 bases and 1 base, with 8 bases remaining between them. This CDR3 is built from 13 residues. The CDR3 reads CASTDVSNQPQHF. CDR3 in DNA: TGCGCCAGCACGGACGTGAGCAATCAGCCCCAGCATTTT.

The J gene is TRBJ1-2, the V gene TRBV7-2; D is perhaps TRBD1 (6 bases). CDR3 length: 14 amino acids. Germline loops: CDR1 SGHTA, CDR2 FQGNSA. V was pared by 3 bases and J by 3 bases, with 11 bases between. In nucleotides, the CDR3 is TGTGCCAGCAGCTTGGACAGCGTTGACTATGGCTACACCTTC. Translating gives CASSLDSVDYGYTF. The full variable domain, with the rest looked up from reference TRBV7-2 and TRBJ1-2, is GAGVSQSPSNKVTEKGKDVELRCDPISGHTALYWYRQSLGQGLEFLIYFQGNSAPDKSGLPSDRFSAERTGGSVSTLTIQRTQQEDSAVYLCASSLDSVDYGYTFGSGTRLTVV.

Turning to this clone: Other DNA sequences of this sample code for an identical CDR3. The CDR3 here is CASSATQGYEQYF. CDR3 sequence (DNA): TGTGCCAGTAGTGCAACACAGGGTTACGAGCAGTACTTC. The chain employs TRBV19 and TRBJ2-7; TRBD1 is a possible D gene (6 bases). Trimming shortened V by 5 bases and J by 4 bases, and 12 bases separated the two germline ends. Germline assignment: CDR1 LNHDA and CDR2 SQIVND (reference sequence). The CDR3 extends over 13 amino acids.

This clone has just a few counts. The chain uses TRBV10-1 and TRBJ2-1; weak D call: TRBD2 (5 bases). Trimming pared 6 bases from V and 7 bases from J, leaving 16 bases between. The CDR3 consists of 14 residues. Germline V CDR1 and CDR2: WNHNN, SYGVQD (reference sequence). The CDR3 nucleotides read TGCGCCAGCAGCAAGGGAGATAGCGTGAATGAGCAGTTCTTC. As protein: CASSKGDSVNEQFF.

The gene calls are TRBV6-5 and TRBJ2-3; TRBD2 aligns across 10 bases. The germline gives CDR1 MNHEY, CDR2 SVGAGI. The CDR3 spans 15 residues. V gave up 4 bases and J gave up 5 bases; unmatched junction bases: 6. CDR3 protein: CASSLAGGSQDTQYF. The CDR3 DNA reads TGTGCCAGCAGTTTAGCGGGAGGCTCCCAAGATACGCAGTATTTT.

The V call is TRBV21-1, the J call TRBJ1-5. TRBV21-1 is a listed pseudogene. The CDR3 contains 20 residues. The DNA of the CDR3 is TGTGCCAGCAGCAAAGTGGAAAGGGGACCGACAATTAATAGCAATCAGCCCCAGCATTTT. It specifies CASSKVERGPTINSNQPQHF.

The CDR3 sequence: CASSYSGTGSYEQYF. Written as DNA, the CDR3 is TGTGCCAGCAGTTACTCGGGGACAGGGTCCTACGAGCAGTACTTC. V usage is TRBV6-5 and J usage is TRBJ2-7; 9 positions match TRBD1. Trimming took 0 bases from V and 1 from J; bases not matched to a gene: 1. Germline V gene sequence: CDR1 MNHEY, CDR2 SVGAGI. This CDR3 contains 15 residues.

This rearrangement joins TRBV9 to TRBJ1-2; 9 bases fit TRBD1. V shed 6 bases, J shed 6 bases, and the junction held 12 bases outside the gene matches. The CDR3 length is 15 residues. CDR1 and CDR2 from the germline V gene are SGDLS and YYNGEE. The CDR3 is CASTAGTGIGNGYTF. As DNA, the CDR3 is TGTGCCAGCACAGCCGGGACAGGGATTGGGAATGGCTACACCTTC.